Each of the 29 T cell receptor beta chains below was sequenced from the same sample in a study of blood T cell repertoires in COVID-19. Generated by immunoSEQ multiplex PCR, the TCRdb table keeps only in-frame clones and is missing some. The repertoire holds 200,000 to 250,000 clones, with 75% to 85% as singletons. What was sequenced was peripheral blood. All receptors derive from a human donor in a cohort sampled during active COVID-19.

The chain links TRBV5-1 to TRBJ2-7; 8 bases align to TRBD1. The CDR3 runs to 14 residues. Germline V gives CDR1 SGHRS, CDR2 YFSETQ. V lost 3 bases to trimming and J lost 3 bases; unmatched junction nucleotides: 5. The CDR3 region is CASSSTGTGYEQYF. The CDR3 DNA follows: TGCGCCAGCAGCTCGACCGGGACAGGCTACGAGCAGTACTTC. The full variable domain, with the rest looked up from reference TRBV5-1 and TRBJ2-7, is KAGVTQTPRYLIKTRGQQVTLSCSPISGHRSVSWYQQTPGQGLQFLFEYFSETQRNKGNFPGRFSGRQFSNSRSEMNVSTLELGDSALYLCASSSTGTGYEQYFGPGTRLTVT.

This clone was counted only a few times. This chain joins TRBV30 and TRBJ2-7; D is uncertain. Germline V gene sequence: CDR1 GTSNPN, CDR2 SVGIG (reference sequence). CDR3 size: 11 residues. V lost 5 bases, J lost 0 bases, and 5 bases lay in between. CDR3 amino acids: CAWELSYEQYF. CDR3 coding DNA: TGTGCCTGGGAGCTCTCCTACGAGCAGTACTTC. The whole variable domain, filled in from reference TRBV30 and TRBJ2-7, reads SQTIHQWPATLVQPVGSPLSLECTVEGTSNPNLYWYRQAAGRGLQLLFYSVGIGQISSEVPQNLSASRPQDRQFILSSKKLLLSDSGFYLCAWELSYEQYFGPGTRLTVT.

The chain employs TRBV5-4 and TRBJ2-3; a weak D match, TRBD2 (5 bases). CDR1 SGHNT and CDR2 YYREEE come from the germline V gene (reference sequence). V lost 1 base, J lost 3 bases, and 15 bases lay in between. The CDR3 is 16 residues long. CDR3: CASSLNPPRETDTQYF. The CDR3 DNA follows: TGTGCCAGCAGCTTGAACCCCCCAAGGGAGACAGATACGCAGTATTTT.

The rearrangement links TRBV14 to TRBJ2-2; D possibly corresponds to TRBD1 (6 bases). V lost 1 base to trimming and J lost 7 bases, with 13 bases between them. The V gene's germline CDR1 is SGHDN and CDR2 FVKESK. CDR3 length: 15 amino acids. CDR3 residues: CASSQAPTGVGELFF. The CDR3 bases are TGTGCCAGCAGCCAAGCCCCGACAGGCGTCGGGGAGCTGTTTTTT.

The gene calls are TRBV5-8 and TRBJ1-2; TRBD1 matches at 8 bases. The CDR3 extends over 15 amino acids. Germline-derived CDR1 and CDR2 are SGHTS and YDEGEE. The J segment lost 4 bases and the V segment lost 8 bases, leaving 13 bases of the junction unmatched. The CDR3 DNA sequence: TGTGCCAGTCAACCGGGACAGGTTACTTCCTATGGCTACACCTTC. It is translated as CASQPGQVTSYGYTF.

The chain recombines TRBV11-2 with TRBJ1-3, with D unclear. The CDR3 spans 19 residues. The germline V and J ends were trimmed by 1 base and 0 bases, with 19 bases remaining between them. Germline V gene sequence: CDR1 SGHAT, CDR2 FQNNGV. The CDR3 DNA reads as TGTGCCAGCAGCTTAGTCGACGGAGGAGGGAAACACTCTGGAAACACCATATATTTT. As protein: CASSLVDGGGKHSGNTIYF.

V usage is TRBV28 and J usage is TRBJ2-2, with TRBD2 as a possible D gene (5 bases). CDR1 and CDR2 (germline): MDHEN, SYDVKM. CDR3 length: 16 residues. V was shortened by 8 bases and J by 3 bases, with 19 bases between the two germline ends. The CDR3 nucleotides read TGTGCCAGCCACGGCGGGTCGGGGAAGTACACCGGGGAGCTGTTTTTT. This gives the protein CASHGGSGKYTGELFF.

This clone was seen a handful of times. The chain employs TRBV11-2 and TRBJ2-6; TRBD2 is a possible D gene (6 bases). The CDR3 sequence is 17 residues long. Per the germline V gene, CDR1 is SGHAT and CDR2 is FQNNGV. V was pared by 5 bases and J by 1 base, with 15 bases between. This CDR3 is CASSPLVGGSGANVLTF. CDR3 sequence (DNA): TGTGCCAGCAGCCCACTTGTCGGGGGTTCTGGGGCCAACGTCCTGACTTTC.

The rearrangement uses TRBV28 and TRBJ2-7; maybe TRBD2 (6 bases). CDR3 length: 14 amino acids. The germline V and J ends were trimmed by 1 base and 5 bases, with 12 bases remaining between them. Germline CDR1 is MDHEN and CDR2 is SYDVKM. The CDR3 nucleotides read TGTGCCAGCAGTTTATTTGCTAGCGTCAACGAGCAGTACTTC. This encodes CASSLFASVNEQYF.

This chain uses TRBV24-1 with TRBJ2-2, with D tentatively TRBD2 (6 bases). There are 16 residues in the CDR3. The germline gives CDR1 KGHDR, CDR2 SFDVKD. Trimming took 1 base from V and 4 from J, leaving 12 bases between them. In DNA, the CDR3 is TGTGCCACCAGTGATTTTCGGGAGTCCAGCACCGGGGAGCTGTTTTTT. This sequence encodes CATSDFRESSTGELFF.

The gene calls are TRBV6-1 and TRBJ1-5, with a tentative D call TRBD1 (6 bases). Germline V CDR1 and CDR2: MNHNS, SASEGT. This CDR3 has 17 residues. Trimming removed 0 bases from V and 6 bases from J, with 18 bases in between. The CDR3 here is CASSEALGGPGSQPQHF. The CDR3 nucleotides are TGTGCCAGCAGTGAAGCGCTCGGGGGGCCAGGGAGTCAGCCCCAGCATTTT.

The V gene is TRBV24-1, the J gene TRBJ2-1, with a weak D call TRBD1 (5 bases). Germline loops: CDR1 KGHDR, CDR2 SFDVKD. The CDR3 totals 12 residues. Trimming stripped 4 bases from V and 7 bases from J, with 7 bases between. DNA of the CDR3: TGTGCCACCAGTGAGCAGGGAAATGAGCAGTTCTTC. Amino acid sequence: CATSEQGNEQFF.

For this clone: A junction boundary mismatches the germline segment, possibly from a read error. The chain recombines TRBV7-7 with TRBJ2-2, with TRBD1 matching over 8 bases. Per germline, CDR1 SSHAT and CDR2 FNYEAQ (reference sequence). CDR3 length: 14 residues. CDR3 loop: CASSPQGAAGELFF. CDR3 DNA sequence: TGTGCTAGCAGTCCCCAGGGGGCGGCCGGGGAGCTGTTTTTT.

V is TRBV27 and J is TRBJ2-1; TRBD2 is a possible D gene (6 bases). The ends were cut back, 7 bases at V and 4 bases at J, with 17 bases in the middle. Germline V CDR1 and CDR2: MNHEY, SMNVEV (reference sequence). The CDR3 extends over 15 amino acids. The CDR3, as DNA: TGTGCCAGCAACCCTCTAGGGACTTATTACAATGAGCAGTTCTTC. Residues: CASNPLGTYYNEQFF.

J is TRBJ2-7 and V is TRBV7-3; D is unresolved. Trimming removed 0 bases at V and 3 bases at J, with 9 bases between. The germline CDR1 and CDR2 sequences are SGHTA and FQGTGA. The CDR3 totals 14 residues. CDR3 sequence reads: CASSLTPGHYEQYF. CDR3 in DNA: TGTGCCAGCAGCTTAACCCCGGGTCACTACGAGCAGTACTTC. Together with reference TRBV7-3 and TRBJ2-7, the CDR3 gives the full variable domain: GAGVSQTPSNKVTEKGKYVELRCDPISGHTALYWYRQSLGQGPEFLIYFQGTGAADDSGLPNDRFFAVRPEGSVSTLKIQRTERGDSAVYLCASSLTPGHYEQYFGPGTRLTVT.

This chain links TRBV28 with TRBJ2-2; tentative D call: TRBD1 (5 bases). The CDR3 has 15 residues. The germline V gene encodes CDR1 MDHEN and CDR2 SYDVKM. V was shortened by 6 bases and J by 2 bases, with 13 bases between the two germline ends. CDR3 in DNA: TGTGCCAGCAGGCAAGGAGACAGAAACACCGGGGAGCTGTTTTTT. It yields the protein CASRQGDRNTGELFF.

V and J are TRBV5-6 and TRBJ2-7; TRBD1 matches at 10 bases. There are 15 residues in the CDR3. V trimming: 7 bases; J trimming: 5 bases; junction bases outside the gene matches: 12. The germline CDR1 and CDR2 sequences are SGHDT and YYEEEE. The CDR3 spells CASYRDRGRLDEQYF. The DNA for the CDR3 is TGTGCCAGCTACCGGGACAGGGGCCGGCTGGACGAGCAGTACTTC.

For the CDR3, the DNA is TGTGCCATCAGTGAGTCAGGGACTAGCGGGAGTCTAAATGAGCAGTTCTTC. Its translation is CAISESGTSGSLNEQFF. The chain employs TRBV10-3 and TRBJ2-1; 14 bases agree with TRBD2. Looked up from germline, CDR1 is ENHRY and CDR2 is SYGVKD. The CDR3 has 17 amino acids. J lost 7 bases, V lost 0 bases, and 5 bases had no gene match.

The CDR3 reads CASSTRVPAPDGYTF. In DNA form, the CDR3 reads TGTGCCAGCAGCACGAGGGTGCCGGCTCCGGATGGCTACACCTTC. The chain recombines TRBV7-2 with TRBJ1-2; D gene unclear. The CDR3 sequence is 15 residues long. Germline V gene sequence: CDR1 SGHTA, CDR2 FQGNSA. V was clipped by 5 bases and J by 6 bases, with 19 bases between them.

V and J are TRBV28 and TRBJ2-1, with 16 nucleotides matching TRBD2. V trimming: 5 bases; J trimming: 15 bases; junction bases outside the gene matches: 10. Germline V lookup: CDR1 MDHEN, CDR2 SYDVKM. This CDR3 comprises 15 residues. The DNA of the CDR3 is TGTGCCAGCAGTCCACCGGGACTAGCGGGGGGGCCAGGGTTCTTC. Translating gives CASSPPGLAGGPGFF.

The CDR3 region has the DNA TGTGCCAGCAGCTCGGGACTCAATACGCAGTATTTT. It codes for CASSSGLNTQYF. The chain couples TRBV5-5 to TRBJ2-3, with D perhaps TRBD2 (6 bases). CDR3 length: 12 amino acids. In germline, CDR1 is SGHKS, CDR2 YYEKEE (reference sequence). V was cut by 3 bases and J by 7 bases, with 9 bases left in between.

This sequence joins TRBV27 and TRBJ1-6; 10 nucleotides line up with TRBD1. With V trimmed by 5 bases and J by 10 bases, 5 bases remained unmatched. The CDR3 has 14 amino acids. Germline V CDR1 and CDR2: MNHEY, SMNVEV (reference sequence). The CDR3: CASSAGTGVSPLHF. CDR3 coding DNA: TGTGCCAGCAGTGCCGGGACAGGGGTCTCACCCCTCCACTTT.

This clone appeared once. This rearrangement joins TRBV2 to TRBJ2-5; 7 nucleotides match TRBD1. The germline gives CDR1 SNHLY, CDR2 FYNNEI. The CDR3 is 15 amino acids. V dropped 6 bases and J dropped 5; count of bases not matched to a gene: 12. The DNA for the CDR3 is TGTGCCAGCAGGATGGACAGGCTAGGTGGGGAGACCCAGTACTTC. The encoded protein is CASRMDRLGGETQYF.

This sequence joins TRBV9 and TRBJ2-2; D is possibly TRBD1 (5 bases). CDR3 size: 16 residues. Trimming shortened V by 0 bases and J by 6 bases, and 15 bases separated the two germline ends. Germline V gives CDR1 SGDLS, CDR2 YYNGEE. The CDR3 sequence is CASSVEFQGEAGELFF. Written as DNA, the CDR3 is TGTGCCAGCAGCGTAGAATTCCAGGGTGAGGCCGGGGAGCTGTTTTTT.

The chain uses TRBV3-1 (or the pseudogene TRBV3-2) and TRBJ1-6, with no clear D. Trimming took 4 bases from V and 7 from J, leaving 8 bases between them. CDR1 is LGHDT, CDR2 YNNKEL, per germline (reference sequence). CDR3 length equals 13 residues. The CDR3 nucleotides read TGTGCCAGCAGCCTCAAGACAAATTCACCCCTCCACTTT. It specifies CASSLKTNSPLHF.

The chain employs TRBV19 and TRBJ2-7; TRBD1 agrees at 7 bases. CDR1 and CDR2 from the germline V gene are LNHDA and SQIVND (reference sequence). Trimming removed 9 bases from V and 1 base from J; junction bases left unmatched: 12. This CDR3 has 15 residues. The CDR3 DNA follows: TGTGCCAGCCGTACAGGGGTGGTTGGGTCCTACGAGCAGTACTTC. Encoded protein: CASRTGVVGSYEQYF.

This clone was detected only a few times. Other DNA sequences in the sample encode the same CDR3. This chain uses TRBV28 with TRBJ2-3; 8 nucleotides line up with TRBD1. V dropped 3 bases and J dropped 1; count of bases not matched to a gene: 3. The length of the CDR3 is 15 residues. Germline CDR1 is MDHEN and CDR2 is SYDVKM. The CDR3 coding sequence is TGTGCCAGCAGTTTTGACAGGGGCGGCACAGATACGCAGTATTTT. Translation gives CASSFDRGGTDTQYF.

Only a few counts were recorded for this clone. V gene TRBV5-4 combines with J gene TRBJ1-1; possible D gene TRBD1, 5 bases. CDR3 length: 12 amino acids. Per germline, CDR1 SGHNT and CDR2 YYREEE (reference sequence). V shed 4 bases and J shed 5 bases, with 9 bases lying between them. The CDR3: CASSPGMTEAFF. The DNA for the CDR3 is TGTGCCAGCAGCCCAGGGATGACTGAAGCTTTCTTT.

This clone was recorded at least ten times. The V and J genes are TRBV30 and TRBJ1-2; tentative D call: TRBD1 (5 bases). V was clipped by 3 bases and J by 0 bases, with 11 bases between them. The germline CDR1 and CDR2 sequences are GTSNPN and SVGIG (reference sequence). This CDR3 has 14 amino acids. The chain's CDR3 is CAWRGGAANYGYTF. The CDR3 bases are TGTGCCTGGAGAGGAGGGGCCGCTAACTATGGCTACACCTTC.